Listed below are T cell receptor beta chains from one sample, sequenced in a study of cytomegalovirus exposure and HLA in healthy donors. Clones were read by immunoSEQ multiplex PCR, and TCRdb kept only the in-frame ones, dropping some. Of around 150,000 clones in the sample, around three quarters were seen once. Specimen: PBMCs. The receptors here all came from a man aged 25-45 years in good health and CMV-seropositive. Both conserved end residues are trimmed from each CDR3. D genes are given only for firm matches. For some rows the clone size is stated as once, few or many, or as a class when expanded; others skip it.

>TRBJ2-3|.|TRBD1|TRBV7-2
ASSLGGQGLTDTQY
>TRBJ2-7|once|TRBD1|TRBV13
ASSRTGGQYEQY
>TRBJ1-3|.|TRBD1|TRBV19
ASGQGASSSGNTIY
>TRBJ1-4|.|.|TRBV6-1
ASRWTATNEKLF
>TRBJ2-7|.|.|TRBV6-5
ASTPPGLSFYEQY
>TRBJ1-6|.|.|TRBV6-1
ASSDEGDSPLH
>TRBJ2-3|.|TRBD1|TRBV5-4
ASSNDRGRTDTQY
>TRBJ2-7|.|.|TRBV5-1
ASSESSYEQY
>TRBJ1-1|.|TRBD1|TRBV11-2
ASSSWTGPGTEAF
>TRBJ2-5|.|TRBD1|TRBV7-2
ASSPQQGAHGTQY
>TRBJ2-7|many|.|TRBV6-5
ASSYGQDGSYEQY